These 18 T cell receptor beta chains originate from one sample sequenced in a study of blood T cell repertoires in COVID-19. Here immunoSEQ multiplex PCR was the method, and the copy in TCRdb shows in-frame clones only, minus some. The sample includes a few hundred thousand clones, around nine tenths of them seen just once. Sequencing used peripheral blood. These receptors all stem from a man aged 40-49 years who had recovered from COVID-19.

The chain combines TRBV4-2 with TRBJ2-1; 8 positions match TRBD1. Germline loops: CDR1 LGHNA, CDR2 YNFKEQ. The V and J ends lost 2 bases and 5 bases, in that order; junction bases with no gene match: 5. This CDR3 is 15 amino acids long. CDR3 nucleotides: TGTGCCAGCAGCCAAACCGGGACAGGAGACAATGAGCAGTTCTTC. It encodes CASSQTGTGDNEQFF.

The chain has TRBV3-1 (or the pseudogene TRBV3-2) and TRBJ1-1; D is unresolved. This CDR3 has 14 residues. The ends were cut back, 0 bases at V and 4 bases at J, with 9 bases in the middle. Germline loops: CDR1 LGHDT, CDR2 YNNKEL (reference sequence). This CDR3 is CASSQDLPSTEAFF. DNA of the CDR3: TGTGCCAGCAGCCAAGATCTACCAAGCACTGAAGCTTTCTTT.

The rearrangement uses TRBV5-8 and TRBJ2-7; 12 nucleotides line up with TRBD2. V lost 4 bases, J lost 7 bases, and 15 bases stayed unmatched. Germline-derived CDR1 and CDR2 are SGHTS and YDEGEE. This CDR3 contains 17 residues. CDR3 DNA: TGTGCCAGCAGCCCAGACGAGCGGACTAGCGGGATTCGGGAGCAGTACTTC. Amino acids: CASSPDERTSGIREQYF.

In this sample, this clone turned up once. For the CDR3, the DNA is TGCGCCAGCAGCCTCGGACAGCGAGCCTACGAGCAGTACTTC. Translation gives CASSLGQRAYEQYF. The V and J genes are TRBV5-1 and TRBJ2-7; tentatively, D is TRBD1 (6 bases). Germline V CDR1 and CDR2: SGHRS, YFSETQ. With 4 bases removed from V and 2 bases from J, the gap between germline ends came to 13 bases. There are 14 residues in the CDR3.

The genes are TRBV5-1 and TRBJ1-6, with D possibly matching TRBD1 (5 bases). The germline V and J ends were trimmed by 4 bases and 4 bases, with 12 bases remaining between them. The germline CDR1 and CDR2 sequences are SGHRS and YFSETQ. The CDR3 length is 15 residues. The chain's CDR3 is CASSTGQTYNSPLHF. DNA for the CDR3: TGCGCCAGCAGCACCGGACAAACGTATAATTCACCCCTCCACTTT.

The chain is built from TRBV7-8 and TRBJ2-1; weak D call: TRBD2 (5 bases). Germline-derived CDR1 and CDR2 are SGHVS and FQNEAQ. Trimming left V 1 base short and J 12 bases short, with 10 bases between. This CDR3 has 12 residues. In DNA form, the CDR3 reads TGTGCCAGCAGCTTAGGCTGGCTAGCGCAGTTCTTC. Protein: CASSLGWLAQFF.

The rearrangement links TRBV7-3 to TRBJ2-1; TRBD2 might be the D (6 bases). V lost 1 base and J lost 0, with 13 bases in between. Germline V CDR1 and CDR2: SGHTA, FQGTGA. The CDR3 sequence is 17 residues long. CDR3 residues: CASSLITGSGSYNEQFF. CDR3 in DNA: TGTGCCAGCAGCTTAATAACCGGGAGCGGCTCCTACAATGAGCAGTTCTTC.

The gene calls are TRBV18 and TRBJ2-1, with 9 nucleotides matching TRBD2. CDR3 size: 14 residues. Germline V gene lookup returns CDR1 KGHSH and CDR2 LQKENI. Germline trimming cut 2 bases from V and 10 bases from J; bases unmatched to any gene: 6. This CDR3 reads CASSPGIAGDEQFF. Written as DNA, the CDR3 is TGTGCCAGCTCACCAGGAATAGCGGGAGACGAGCAGTTCTTC.

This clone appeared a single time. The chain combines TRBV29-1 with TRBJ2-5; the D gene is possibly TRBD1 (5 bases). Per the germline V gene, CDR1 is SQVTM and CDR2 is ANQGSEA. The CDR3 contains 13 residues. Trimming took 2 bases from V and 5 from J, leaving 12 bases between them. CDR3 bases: TGCAGCGTTGAAAAGGGGATCGGGGAGACCCAGTACTTC. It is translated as CSVEKGIGETQYF.

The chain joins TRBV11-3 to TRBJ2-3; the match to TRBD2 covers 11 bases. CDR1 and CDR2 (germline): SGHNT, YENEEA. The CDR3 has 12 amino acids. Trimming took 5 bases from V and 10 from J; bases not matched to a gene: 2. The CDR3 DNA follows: TGTGCCAGCAGCGTAGCGGGGGGGGCGCAGTATTTT. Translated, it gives CASSVAGGAQYF.

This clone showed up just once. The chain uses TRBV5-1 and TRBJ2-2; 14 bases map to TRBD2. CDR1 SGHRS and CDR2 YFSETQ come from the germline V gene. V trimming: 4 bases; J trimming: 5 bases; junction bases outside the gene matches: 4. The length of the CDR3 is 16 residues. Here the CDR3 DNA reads TGCGCCAGCAGCCGACTAGCGGGAGGGGGAACCGGGGAGCTGTTTTTT. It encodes CASSRLAGGGTGELFF.

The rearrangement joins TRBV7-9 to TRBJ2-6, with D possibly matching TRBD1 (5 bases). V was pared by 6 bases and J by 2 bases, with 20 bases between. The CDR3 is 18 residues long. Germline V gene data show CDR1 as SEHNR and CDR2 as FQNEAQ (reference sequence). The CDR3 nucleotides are TGTGCCAGCAGTGGGCGGCAGGGTACCATAACTGGGGCCAACGTCCTGACTTTC. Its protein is CASSGRQGTITGANVLTF.

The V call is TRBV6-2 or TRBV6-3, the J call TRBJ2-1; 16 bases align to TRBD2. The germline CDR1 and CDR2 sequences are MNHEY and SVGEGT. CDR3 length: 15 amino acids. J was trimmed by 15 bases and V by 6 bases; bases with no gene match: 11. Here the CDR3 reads CASSLSGTSGGARFF. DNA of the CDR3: TGTGCCAGCAGCCTGTCCGGGACTAGCGGGGGGGCCAGGTTCTTC.

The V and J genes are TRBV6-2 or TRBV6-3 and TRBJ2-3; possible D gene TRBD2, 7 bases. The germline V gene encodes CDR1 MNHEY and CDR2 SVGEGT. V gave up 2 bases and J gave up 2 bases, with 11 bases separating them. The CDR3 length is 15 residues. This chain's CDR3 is CASSYAGAHTDTQYF. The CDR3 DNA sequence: TGTGCCAGCAGTTACGCGGGGGCCCACACAGATACGCAGTATTTT.

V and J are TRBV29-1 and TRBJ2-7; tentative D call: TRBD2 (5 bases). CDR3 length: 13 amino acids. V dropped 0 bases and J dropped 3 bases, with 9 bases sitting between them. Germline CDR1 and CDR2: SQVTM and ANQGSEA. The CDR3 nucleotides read TGCAGCGTTGAAGATCCCCGGGACTACGAGCAGTACTTC. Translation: CSVEDPRDYEQYF.

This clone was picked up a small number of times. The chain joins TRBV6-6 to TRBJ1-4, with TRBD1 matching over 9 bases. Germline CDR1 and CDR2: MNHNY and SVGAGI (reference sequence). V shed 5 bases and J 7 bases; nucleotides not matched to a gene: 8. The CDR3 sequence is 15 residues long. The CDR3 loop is CASSPPGTGSEKLFF. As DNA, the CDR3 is TGTGCCAGCAGTCCTCCCGGGACAGGGAGTGAAAAACTGTTTTTT.

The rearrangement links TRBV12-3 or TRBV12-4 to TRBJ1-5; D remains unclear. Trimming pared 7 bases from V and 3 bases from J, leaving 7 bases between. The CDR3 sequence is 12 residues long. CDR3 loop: CASTQANQPQHF. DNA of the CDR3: TGTGCCAGCACCCAAGCCAATCAGCCCCAGCATTTT.

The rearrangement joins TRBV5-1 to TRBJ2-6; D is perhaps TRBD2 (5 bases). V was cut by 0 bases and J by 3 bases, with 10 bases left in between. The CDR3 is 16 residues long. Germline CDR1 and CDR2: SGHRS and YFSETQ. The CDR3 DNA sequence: TGCGCCAGCAGCTTGGTTCGGGGATTTGGGGCCAACGTCCTGACTTTC. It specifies CASSLVRGFGANVLTF. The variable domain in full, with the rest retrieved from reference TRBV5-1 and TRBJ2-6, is KAGVTQTPRYLIKTRGQQVTLSCSPISGHRSVSWYQQTPGQGLQFLFEYFSETQRNKGNFPGRFSGRQFSNSRSEMNVSTLELGDSALYLCASSLVRGFGANVLTFGAGSRLTVL.